This T cell receptor (beta chain) derives from a study of a mutant IDH1 vaccine in newly diagnosed glioma. Study in general: Beforehand, treatment had been radiotherapy, temozolomide, or both; the majority received both. Whole-study results and caveats: Most patients, 85% to 95%, showed vaccine-induced immune responses.

Specified time point: week 5, during vaccination. All doses held 300 ug of mutant IDH1 20-mer peptide, with topical imiquimod. Points on this clone: As yet, its antigen is unknown.

Sequencing used immunoSEQ multiplex PCR; TCRdb keeps in-frame clones, though not all of them. The sample lists under 70,000 clones, around 84% occurring once. The CDR3 covers 17 residues. Germline CDR1 and CDR2: SNHLY and FYNNEI. V was cut by 0 bases and J by 1 base, with 15 bases left in between. Material: PBMCs, obtained from a glioma patient whose treatment included an IDH1 peptide vaccine. The clonotype originates from a woman in her fifties or sixties with glioma. The chain is built from TRBV2 and TRBJ1-1; D possibly corresponds to TRBD1 (5 bases). CDR3 residues: CASSEAGTLIQNTEAFF. CDR3 sequence (DNA): TGTGCCAGCAGTGAAGCGGGGACCCTAATTCAGAACACTGAAGCTTTCTTT.